This T cell receptor (beta chain) was identified in a study of CD8 T cells in Susac syndrome. From blood CD8+ and CD4+ T cells, the TCR beta chain was sequenced. Negative isolation yielded CD8+ and CD4+ T cells; FACS enriched TEMRA cells. CDR1 and CDR2 from the germline V gene are MNHEY and SVGEGT. The CDR3 spans 14 residues. The V gene lost 4 bases and the J gene lost 4 bases, with 13 bases spanning the gap. Random hexamers were used to reverse transcribe about 0.5 to 1 ug of RNA. Multiplex immunoSEQ PCR targeted 54 Vbeta and 13 Jbeta TCR beta segments. TCRdb re-called the immunoSEQ multiplex PCR reads with MiXCR, one entry per CDR3 protein. The data show 400,000 or so distinct CDR3 sequences, around 85% seen once.

The chain combines TRBV6-2 or TRBV6-3 with TRBJ1-2, with D unclear. The receptor was isolated from a human donor with multiple sclerosis. Specimen: CD8+ T cells from PBMCs. The chain's CDR3 is CASSSPDPAYGYTF. The CDR3, as DNA: TGTGCCAGCAGTTCCCCGGATCCAGCCTATGGCTACACCTTC.